A single sample gave rise to the 7 T cell receptor beta chains below, sequenced in a study of glioma-infiltrating T cells after dendritic cell vaccination. Time point meaning: after dendritic cell vaccination, including at tumor progression/relapse. Data came from immunoSEQ multiplex PCR; TCRdb stores just in-frame clones and leaves some out. Of roughly 60,000 clones in the sample, more than 75% are singletons; the top ten hold roughly 12%. The material sequenced was blood, taken after dendritic cell vaccination. All receptors derive from a human donor with glioblastoma.

The rearrangement joins TRBV11-3 to TRBJ2-4, with 7 bases matching TRBD1. The V segment lost 5 bases and the J segment 2 bases; nucleotides outside the gene matches: 6. The CDR3 runs 15 residues. CDR1 is SGHNT, CDR2 YENEEA, per germline. CDR3 in amino acids: CASSRYRGTKNIQYF. The CDR3 nucleotides read TGTGCCAGCAGCCGCTACAGGGGAACCAAAAACATTCAGTACTTC.

The chain is built from TRBV6-5 and TRBJ2-6; 7 bases agree with TRBD1. The germline V gene has CDR1 MNHEY and CDR2 SVGAGI. V dropped 11 bases and J dropped 3; count of bases not matched to a gene: 10. The CDR3 extends over 15 amino acids. The CDR3, as DNA: TGTGCCGACCCCCGGGACAGCAATGGGGCCAACGTCCTGACTTTC. This translates into CADPRDSNGANVLTF.

The chain couples TRBV19 to TRBJ2-5; 10 nucleotides align to TRBD2. The CDR3 is made up of 17 amino acids. The junction had 10 bases not matched to a gene; V was cut back by 1 base and J by 5 bases. Per germline, CDR1 LNHDA and CDR2 SQIVND (reference sequence). CDR3 amino acids: CASSIVGSGRAGETQYF. The CDR3 DNA is TGTGCCAGTAGTATAGTGGGGAGCGGGAGGGCCGGGGAGACCCAGTACTTC.

The chain joins TRBV27 to TRBJ1-2, with D possibly TRBD1 on 6 matching bases. V was clipped by 3 bases and J by 0 bases, with 8 bases between them. The CDR3 covers 14 residues. In germline, CDR1 is MNHEY, CDR2 SMNVEV (reference sequence). The CDR3 loop reads CASSFRGANYGYTF. Written as DNA, the CDR3 is TGTGCCAGCAGTTTCAGGGGAGCTAACTATGGCTACACCTTC.

J is TRBJ2-1 and V is TRBV9, with 8 bases aligning to TRBD1. Germline CDR1 reads SGDLS; CDR2 reads YYNGEE. J was trimmed by 7 bases and V by 3 bases; bases with no gene match: 15. This CDR3 comprises 17 residues. As DNA, the CDR3 is TGTGCCAGCAGCGCCGTAGGAGGACCCCGACAGGGGAATGAGCAGTTCTTC. Amino acids: CASSAVGGPRQGNEQFF.

The J gene is TRBJ2-5, the V gene TRBV7-9; the match to TRBD1 covers 9 bases. The CDR3 has 15 amino acids. Per the germline V gene, CDR1 is SEHNR and CDR2 is FQNEAQ (reference sequence). Germline trimming cut 6 bases from V and 5 bases from J; bases unmatched to any gene: 10. The CDR3 reads CASRSPTGGDETQYF. DNA of the CDR3: TGTGCCAGCAGATCCCCGACAGGGGGAGATGAGACCCAGTACTTC. Full variable domain (remainder filled in from reference TRBV7-9 and TRBJ2-5): DTGVSQNPRHKITKRGQNVTFRCDPISEHNRLYWYRQTLGQGPEFLTYFQNEAQLEKSRLLSDRFSAERPKGSFSTLEIQRTEQGDSAMYLCASRSPTGGDETQYFGPGTRLLVL.

V gene TRBV7-2 combines with J gene TRBJ2-1, with TRBD2 identical over 11 bases. Trimming at V came to 5 bases and at J to 4 bases, leaving 7 bases not matched to a gene. CDR3 length: 16 residues. In germline, CDR1 is SGHTA, CDR2 FQGNSA. The CDR3 sequence: CASSPRGTSGYNEQFF. The CDR3 DNA reads as TGTGCCAGCAGCCCCCGGGGGACTAGCGGTTACAATGAGCAGTTCTTC.